Sequencing of this T cell receptor beta chain was carried out in a study of human T cells and chemical hapten exposure. A note on this clonotype: Its antigen is still unknown.

Unique molecular identifiers were affixed to discrete cDNA molecules within the library. A single record per CDR3 protein comes from TCRdb applying MiXCR to the RACE reads. The table lists tens of thousands of distinct CDR3 sequences, 25% to 40% of them singletons, with roughly 10% in the top ten. Germline-derived CDR1 and CDR2 are WSHSY and SAAADI. The CDR3 is 14 residues long. V was cut by 7 bases and J by 4 bases, with 16 bases left in between. As to time point: patch test 1, 2 weeks after DPC sensitization. Noted treatment: therapeutic diphenylcyclopropenone sensitization with weekly scalp DPC. General study results and limits: TCRs exceeding 1 in 1000 frequency stayed unchanged with DPC sensitization.

The V and J genes are TRBV10-2 and TRBJ1-1; weak D call: TRBD1 (6 bases). The clonotype originates from a man between 35 and 55 years old with alopecia areata. Some clones in this sample may be carry-over from other donors' samples. Here the sequenced sample was whole blood, taken in connection with sensitization to the hapten diphenylcyclopropenone (DPC). As DNA, the CDR3 is TGCGCCAGCATTCGAGGGGGGGCGCCCACTGAAGCTTTCTTT. Translation: CASIRGGAPTEAFF.